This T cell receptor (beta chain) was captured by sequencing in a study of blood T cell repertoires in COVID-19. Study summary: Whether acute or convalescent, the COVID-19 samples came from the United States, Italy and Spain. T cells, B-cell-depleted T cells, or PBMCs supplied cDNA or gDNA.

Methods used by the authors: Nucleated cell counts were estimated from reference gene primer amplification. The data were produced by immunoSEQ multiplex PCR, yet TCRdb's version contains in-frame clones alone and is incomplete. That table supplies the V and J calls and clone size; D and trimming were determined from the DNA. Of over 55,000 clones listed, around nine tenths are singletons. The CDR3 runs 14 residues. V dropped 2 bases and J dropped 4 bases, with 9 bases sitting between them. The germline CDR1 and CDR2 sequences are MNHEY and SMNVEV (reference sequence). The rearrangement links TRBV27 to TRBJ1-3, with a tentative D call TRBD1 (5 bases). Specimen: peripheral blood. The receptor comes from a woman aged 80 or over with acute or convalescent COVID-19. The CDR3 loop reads CASSLQGRGNTIYF. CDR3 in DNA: TGTGCCAGCAGTTTACAGGGAAGGGGAAACACCATATATTTT.